These T cell receptor beta chains were read from a single sample in a study of blood T cell repertoires in COVID-19. Profiling relied on immunoSEQ multiplex PCR, and the TCRdb table lists in-frame clones only, not all of them. In the table there are approximately 40,000 clones, more than 80% of which are singletons. What was sequenced was peripheral blood. The receptors come from a man in his 60s with active or convalescent COVID-19. Both conserved end residues are part of each CDR3. D genes are given only for firm matches. Clone sizes are given selectively: once, few, many, or a class where the clone is expanded.

V	J	D	size	DNA	CDR3
TRBV15	TRBJ2-2	-	-	TGTGCCACCAGCAGAAAGACAGGCGGGGAGCTGTTTTTT	CATSRKTGGELFF
TRBV5-4	TRBJ1-1	-	-	TGTGCCAGCAGCCTGACGGACAGTTCGAACACTGAAGCTTTCTTT	CASSLTDSSNTEAFF
TRBV5-1	TRBJ2-3	TRBD2	-	TGCGCCAGCAGCTTAATCGGCGGGGGGGCTGGAGATACGCAGTATTTT	CASSLIGGGAGDTQYF
TRBV7-2	TRBJ2-5	TRBD1	-	TGTGCCAGCAGCGCTCAGGGGGCGGGAGAGACCCAGTACTTC	CASSAQGAGETQYF
TRBV9	TRBJ2-2	-	-	TGTGCCAGCAGCGTATCGACCGGGGAGCTGTTTTTT	CASSVSTGELFF
TRBV10-3	TRBJ1-6	TRBD1	-	TGTGCCATCAGTGGGGGGGACAGTAATTCACCCCTCCACTTT	CAISGGDSNSPLHF
TRBV24-1	TRBJ1-2	-	-	TGTGCCACCAGTGAGGGCAGATATAACTATGGCTACACCTTC	CATSEGRYNYGYTF
TRBV6-5	TRBJ1-5	-	-	TGTGCCTCACAGGCGGGCAATCAGCCCCAGCATTTT	CASQAGNQPQHF
TRBV19	TRBJ2-2	TRBD1	-	TGTGCCAGTAGTATAGTTTTTCGGGACAGGGTTGTTGCCGGGGAGCTGTTTTTT	CASSIVFRDRVVAGELFF
TRBV6-2/TRBV6-3	TRBJ2-2	-	-	TGTGCCAGCAGTTACGCAACTAGCTTGAACACCGGGGAGCTGTTTTTT	CASSYATSLNTGELFF
TRBV5-1	TRBJ2-5	TRBD1	-	TGCGCCAGCAGCTTGGCCGGTAGGGGGCTAGGGGAGACCCAGTACTTC	CASSLAGRGLGETQYF
TRBV6-5	TRBJ2-5	TRBD1	-	TGTGCCAGCAGTTATTCCGGGACAGGGACGGAGACCCAGTACTTC	CASSYSGTGTETQYF
TRBV19	TRBJ1-6	-	-	TGTGCCAGTAGAGATAGGGGGTCACCCCTCCACTTT	CASRDRGSPLHF
TRBV18	TRBJ1-1	-	-	TGTGCCAGCTCAGCCGACAGCCTGACTGAAGCTTTCTTT	CASSADSLTEAFF
TRBV28	TRBJ1-6	TRBD1	few	TGTGCCACCATGACAGGGGGAGGACCCCTCCACTTT	CATMTGGGPLHF
TRBV15	TRBJ1-1	TRBD1	few	TGTGCCACCAGCAGAAGCCGACAGGGAACTGAAGCTTTCTTT	CATSRSRQGTEAFF
TRBV28	TRBJ1-1	-	-	TGTGCCAGCAGTTTACCCGGGGGGGGGTCCACTGAAGCTTTCTTT	CASSLPGGGSTEAFF
TRBV5-1	TRBJ2-3	-	-	TGCGCCAGCAGCCACGACAGCCCTAGCACAGATACGCAGTATTTT	CASSHDSPSTDTQYF
TRBV4-3	TRBJ2-3	TRBD2	-	TGCGCCAGCAGCCAAGCTACTAGCGGGAGTCCTCCCACAGATACGCAGTATTTT	CASSQATSGSPPTDTQYF
TRBV5-6	TRBJ1-5	-	few	TGTGCCAGCAGCTTTCATGGCAGCAATCAGCCCCAGCATTTT	CASSFHGSNQPQHF
TRBV2	TRBJ2-7	TRBD2	-	TGTGCCAGCAGTGAAGGGACGGGGGGGCTAGCGGGCTTC	CASSEGTGGLAGF
TRBV6-2/TRBV6-3	TRBJ2-1	TRBD2	-	TGTGCCAGCAGTCCAGGGACTAGCGGGACGAATGAGCAGTTCTTC	CASSPGTSGTNEQFF
TRBV13	TRBJ2-1	-	-	TGTGCCAGCAGCTCACAGGGTGGTTACAATGAGCAGTTCTTC	CASSSQGGYNEQFF
TRBV7-2	TRBJ1-5	-	-	TGTGCCAGCAGCTCAACCAGGGAGGGCAATCAGCCCCAGCATTTT	CASSSTREGNQPQHF
TRBV5-1	TRBJ2-3	TRBD1	-	TGCGCCAGCAGCTGGATCGGACAGGACACAGATACGCAGTATTTT	CASSWIGQDTDTQYF
TRBV7-8	TRBJ1-2	-	-	TGTGCCAGCAGCCCACAGGGTGGGTATGGCTACACCTTC	CASSPQGGYGYTF
TRBV6-5	TRBJ1-2	-	-	TGTGCCAGCAGGATTTCAGGGGAGAGTGGCTACACCTTC	CASRISGESGYTF
TRBV11-3	TRBJ1-6	TRBD1	-	TGTGCCAGCAGTAGACAGGGGCTGTCCTATAATTCACCCCTCCACTTT	CASSRQGLSYNSPLHF
TRBV15	TRBJ2-2	-	once	TGTGCCACCAGCGCCTCAGAAACCGGGGAGCTGTTTTTT	CATSASETGELFF
TRBV28	TRBJ1-3	-	-	TGTGCCAGCAGCCCTCCGTTCTATGGAAACACCATATATTTT	CASSPPFYGNTIYF
TRBV19	TRBJ2-5	-	-	TGTGCCAGTAGTATTCACGGAGGAGAGACCCAGTACTTC	CASSIHGGETQYF
TRBV30	TRBJ2-1	TRBD2	-	TGTGCCTGGGGACTTAGCGGGGGAGGCTACAATGAGCAGTTCTTC	CAWGLSGGGYNEQFF
TRBV6-5	TRBJ1-5	TRBD1	-	TGTGCCAGCCGGACAGGGCTGGTCAATCAGCCCCAGCATTTT	CASRTGLVNQPQHF
TRBV11-2	TRBJ2-3	TRBD2	-	TGTGCCAGCAGCTTAGAGGGGGGGAGCCCAGATACGCAGTATTTT	CASSLEGGSPDTQYF
TRBV29-1	TRBJ2-1	TRBD2	-	TGCAGCTTACCGACCGGGGCTAGCGGGAGTAATGAGCAGTTCTTC	CSLPTGASGSNEQFF
TRBV2	TRBJ1-5	TRBD1	-	TGTGCCAGCAGTCCGGGACAGGGGGCTTTACAGCCCCAGCATTTT	CASSPGQGALQPQHF
TRBV18	TRBJ1-2	-	-	TGTGCCAGCTCACCACGACAGAACTATGGCTACACCTTC	CASSPRQNYGYTF
TRBV14	TRBJ2-1	-	-	TGTGCCAGCAGCCAAGATCGTCGCACATACAATGAGCAGTTCTTC	CASSQDRRTYNEQFF
TRBV2	TRBJ1-1	-	-	TGTGCCAGCAGTGAAGTTGGAGGGTATACTGAAGCTTTCTTT	CASSEVGGYTEAFF
TRBV10-3	TRBJ1-2	-	-	TGTGCCATCAGTGCCTCTGGGGACTCAACCTACACCTTC	CAISASGDSTYTF
TRBV6-5	TRBJ1-1	TRBD1	once	TGTGCCAGCAGGGGGACAGGGGGGAACACTGAAGCTTTCTTT	CASRGTGGNTEAFF
TRBV6-2/TRBV6-3	TRBJ2-1	TRBD2	-	TGTGCCAGCAGTTTGGTAGCGGGCAATGAGCAGTTCTTC	CASSLVAGNEQFF
TRBV7-6	TRBJ1-1	-	-	TGTGCCAGCAGCTTAGGTTGGGCAGAGACGATGAACACTGAAGCTTTCTTT	CASSLGWAETMNTEAFF
TRBV15	TRBJ1-1	-	-	TGTGCCACCAGCAGAGATGGGGGCCAGATCATGAACACTGAAGCTTTCTTT	CATSRDGGQIMNTEAFF
TRBV30	TRBJ2-2	TRBD2	-	TGTGCCTGGGGGGGGCTAGCGGGAGTAAACACCGGGGAGCTGTTTTTT	CAWGGLAGVNTGELFF
TRBV19	TRBJ2-6	-	-	TGTGCCAGTCTTCTCTCTGGGGCCAACGTCCTGACTTTC	CASLLSGANVLTF